This T cell receptor (beta chain) was obtained from a study of control samples from healthy donors and cancer patients. Measured with immunoSEQ multiplex PCR; TCRdb has only the in-frame clones, and not every one. The data show some 79,000 clones, approximately 84% seen once. The CDR3 loop spans 11 amino acids. V was cut by 5 bases and J by 6 bases, with 5 bases left in between. The sample taken for sequencing was blood. The chain joins TRBV12-3 or TRBV12-4 to TRBJ1-3; D not resolved. The sequence came from a woman in her forties or fifties in good health. CDR3 DNA: TGTGCCAGCAGTCCTCTAAACACCATATATTTT. Protein: CASSPLNTIYF.